The rows below give T cell receptor beta chains drawn from one sample of a study of cytomegalovirus exposure and HLA in healthy donors. Data came from immunoSEQ multiplex PCR; TCRdb stores just in-frame clones and leaves some out. This sample has 150,000 to 200,000 clones, with 80% to 85% found just once. Sequencing was done on a sample of PBMCs. Source of these receptors: a human donor in good health. Each CDR3 is given with its conserved first and last residue. The order of the fields is V gene, D gene, J gene, clone size, CDR3 protein, CDR3 DNA. The D gene is left open where the match is weak. Clone size appears in some rows only: once, few, many, or a class for an expanded clone.

>TRBV19|.|TRBJ2-7|once
CASSARDTFYEQYF
TGTGCCAGTAGTGCCCGGGACACGTTTTACGAGCAGTACTTC
>TRBV6-5|.|TRBJ2-3|.
CASTKGGGSTDTQYF
TGTGCCAGCACTAAGGGGGGGGGTAGCACAGATACGCAGTATTTT
>TRBV6-6|.|TRBJ2-7|.
CASGQIISSYEQYF
TGTGCCAGCGGCCAGATCATCAGCTCCTACGAGCAGTACTTC
>TRBV29-1|.|TRBJ2-3|.
CSVDGAISTDTQYF
TGCAGCGTTGATGGGGCTATCAGCACAGATACGCAGTATTTT
>TRBV23-1|.|TRBJ1-6|.
CASSQSIQGTIKASPLHF
TGCGCCAGCAGTCAATCTATCCAGGGAACAATCAAGGCCTCACCCCTCCACTTT
>TRBV5-1|.|TRBJ1-1|.
CASSLDTVNTEAFF
TGCGCCAGCAGCTTAGACACGGTGAACACTGAAGCTTTCTTT
>TRBV25-1|.|TRBJ2-7|.
CASQRGDRSYEQYF
TGTGCCAGCCAAAGGGGGGACAGATCCTACGAGCAGTACTTC
>TRBV7-2|TRBD1|TRBJ2-2|.
CASSLQGAGTGELFF
TGTGCCAGCAGCTTACAGGGGGCGGGGACCGGGGAGCTGTTTTTT
>TRBV7-2|.|TRBJ2-7|once
CASSFRDTSYEQYF
TGTGCCAGCAGCTTCCGGGACACCTCCTACGAGCAGTACTTC
>TRBV2|.|TRBJ2-3|.
CASSENLADDTQYF
TGTGCCAGCAGCGAAAACTTAGCAGACGATACGCAGTATTTT
>TRBV7-2|TRBD2|TRBJ2-5|.
CASSLVGGTRRETQYF
TGTGCCAGCAGCTTAGTTGGAGGGACTAGACGAGAGACCCAGTACTTC
>TRBV4-1|.|TRBJ1-1|few
CASSQPTGGTEAFF
TGCGCCAGCAGCCAACCGACAGGTGGGACTGAAGCTTTCTTT
>TRBV19|.|TRBJ1-4|.
CASSTRTSGKLFF
TGTGCCAGTAGTACTCGGACATCGGGAAAACTGTTTTTT
>TRBV14|.|TRBJ2-1|.
CASSPAIAETYNEQFF
TGTGCCAGCAGCCCAGCAATAGCAGAAACCTACAATGAGCAGTTCTTC
>TRBV11-2|.|TRBJ2-7|.
CASSLPPGQRPYEQYF
TGTGCCAGCAGCTTACCACCGGGACAACGCCCCTACGAGCAGTACTTC
>TRBV6-4|TRBD1|TRBJ1-2|.
CASSVGQGYGYTF
TGTGCCAGCAGCGTGGGACAGGGTTATGGCTACACCTTC
>TRBV7-9|.|TRBJ2-7|few
CASSPTEGGYEQYF
TGTGCCAGCAGCCCCACTGAGGGCGGCTACGAGCAGTACTTC
>TRBV7-8|.|TRBJ2-3|.
CASSSSRDSTSADTQYF
TGTGCCAGCAGCTCGAGCCGGGACTCGACAAGTGCAGATACGCAGTATTTT
>TRBV29-1|.|TRBJ2-1|.
CSALISNSNEQFF
TGCAGCGCCCTAATTAGTAACTCCAATGAGCAGTTCTTC
>TRBV13|TRBD1|TRBJ1-2|.
CASSLRDRANYGYTF
TGTGCCAGCAGCCTAAGGGACAGGGCTAACTATGGCTACACCTTC
>TRBV7-9|TRBD1|TRBJ1-2|.
CASSRQGAYGYTF
TGTGCCAGCAGCCGCCAGGGGGCCTATGGCTACACCTTC
>TRBV23-1|.|TRBJ1-5|.
CASSQSGRRGQPQHF
TGCGCCAGCAGTCAATCGGGCAGGCGGGGTCAGCCCCAGCATTTT
>TRBV6-5|.|TRBJ1-1|few
CASSLDTVNTEAFF
TGTGCCAGCAGTTTGGACACTGTGAACACTGAAGCTTTCTTT
>TRBV5-1|TRBD2|TRBJ2-3|.
CASSLVGLAGAPTDTQYF
TGCGCCAGCAGCTTGGTCGGACTAGCGGGAGCCCCGACAGATACGCAGTATTTT
>TRBV4-2|TRBD2|TRBJ2-5|few
CASSRRLAGGRETQYF
TGTGCCAGCAGCCGACGACTAGCGGGGGGGAGAGAGACCCAGTACTTC
>TRBV27|.|TRBJ1-2|.
CASSLSWTDNYGYTF
TGTGCCAGCAGTTTATCCTGGACAGATAACTATGGCTACACCTTC
>TRBV4-1|TRBD2|TRBJ2-3|.
CASSHPPGLAEDTQYF
TGCGCCAGCAGCCATCCTCCTGGACTAGCGGAAGATACGCAGTATTTT
>TRBV4-1|.|TRBJ2-1|.
CASQARRGLRRDEQFF
TGCGCCAGTCAAGCCAGGAGAGGACTACGACGAGATGAGCAGTTCTTC
>TRBV13|.|TRBJ2-1|.
CASSFRGQNNEQFF
TGTGCCAGCAGCTTCCGCGGACAAAACAATGAGCAGTTCTTC
>TRBV10-1|TRBD2|TRBJ2-1|.
CASRISRGLANNEQFF
TGCGCCAGCAGGATCAGCCGGGGACTAGCGAACAATGAGCAGTTCTTC
>TRBV6-6|.|TRBJ1-1|once
CASSAYNTEAFF
TGTGCCAGCAGTGCCTATAACACTGAAGCTTTCTTT
>TRBV11-3|TRBD2|TRBJ2-1|once
CASSKGLAGGQSSYNEQFF
TGTGCCAGCAGCAAAGGACTAGCGGGGGGCCAGAGCTCCTACAATGAGCAGTTCTTC
>TRBV4-1|TRBD1|TRBJ1-2|few
CASSQDSRTGDGYTF
TGCGCCAGCAGCCAAGATTCCCGGACAGGGGATGGCTACACCTTC
>TRBV19|TRBD1|TRBJ2-7|once
CASSTGQGGTWQYF
TGTGCCAGTAGTACCGGACAGGGAGGAACGTGGCAGTACTTC
>TRBV4-3|.|TRBJ1-1|few
CASSPTLGPSPLGTEAFF
TGCGCCAGCAGCCCCACTTTGGGCCCCTCTCCCTTAGGCACTGAAGCTTTCTTT
>TRBV6-1|.|TRBJ1-4|.
CASSEVRTGLFF
TGTGCCAGCAGTGAAGTCAGGACGGGGCTGTTTTTT
>TRBV6-1|.|TRBJ1-1|.
CASSELLGSTEAFF
TGTGCCAGCAGTGAACTACTAGGGAGCACTGAAGCTTTCTTT
>TRBV6-4|TRBD1|TRBJ1-6|few
CASRPQGVVNSPLHF
TGTGCCAGCAGGCCCCAGGGGGTTGTTAATTCACCCCTCCACTTT
>TRBV2|.|TRBJ2-1|.
CASSAGGRYNEQFF
TGTGCCAGCAGTGCCGGGGGGCGGTACAATGAGCAGTTCTTC
>TRBV7-2|.|TRBJ2-2|.
CASSLNREPNTGELFF
TGTGCCAGCAGCTTAAACAGGGAGCCGAACACCGGGGAGCTGTTTTTT
>TRBV11-2|TRBD1|TRBJ2-3|.
CASSLRQGLDTQYF
TGTGCCAGCAGCTTAAGACAGGGCTTGGATACGCAGTATTTT
>TRBV6-6|.|TRBJ1-6|.
CASSYAGKGTLHF
TGTGCCAGCAGTTACGCAGGGAAAGGCACCCTCCACTTT
>TRBV9|TRBD2|TRBJ2-1|once
CASSVRLAGGHNEQFF
TGTGCCAGCAGCGTAAGACTAGCGGGGGGTCACAATGAGCAGTTCTTC
>TRBV7-9|.|TRBJ2-1|.
CASSLEYNDNEQFF
TGTGCCAGCAGCTTAGAGTACAATGACAATGAGCAGTTCTTC
>TRBV29-1|.|TRBJ2-3|.
CSVEGVGGGQSDTQYF
TGCAGCGTTGAAGGGGTGGGGGGGGGCCAATCAGATACGCAGTATTTT
>TRBV7-2|TRBD1|TRBJ2-3|.
CASSLDRGSTDTQYF
TGTGCCAGCAGCTTAGACAGGGGTAGCACAGATACGCAGTATTTT
>TRBV5-5|TRBD1|TRBJ1-1|.
CASSPWDRPTTEAFF
TGTGCCAGCAGCCCGTGGGACAGGCCAACCACTGAAGCTTTCTTT
>TRBV5-8|.|TRBJ1-3|.
CASSAGGRRNTIYF
TGTGCCAGCAGCGCTGGAGGACGACGAAACACCATATATTTT
>TRBV6-8|.|TRBJ1-5|.
CASNLSLGANRNQPQHF
TGTGCCAGCAACCTATCATTGGGGGCGAACCGCAATCAGCCCCAGCATTTT
>TRBV10-2|.|TRBJ2-7|.
CASSDPGSSYEQYF
TGCGCCAGCAGTGACCCCGGGAGTTCCTACGAGCAGTACTTC
>TRBV6-1|TRBD1|TRBJ1-5|once
CASSGTGGRQPQHF
TGTGCCAGCAGTGGGACAGGGGGCCGTCAGCCCCAGCATTTT
>TRBV15|TRBD1|TRBJ2-7|.
CATSRDRDRGWEQYF
TGTGCCACCAGCAGAGATCGGGACAGGGGATGGGAGCAGTACTTC
>TRBV7-2|TRBD2|TRBJ2-7|.
CASSLAAALAGGPDEQYF
TGTGCCAGCAGCTTAGCCGCGGCACTAGCGGGGGGGCCCGACGAGCAGTACTTC